This TCR beta chain was identified during a study of T cell responses to AZD1222 COVID-19 vaccine. The wider study: Second-dose intervals near 4 or 12 weeks were combined.

Using immunoSEQ multiplex PCR, the repertoire was profiled, and TCRdb retains in-frame clones only, with some absent. The repertoire includes about 150,000 clones, more than 85% of them detected once, and more than 1.3% sits in the top ten. The CDR3 has 15 residues. The V end was cut by 0 bases, the J end by 5 bases, with 10 bases between. Germline-derived CDR1 and CDR2 are MNHEY and SVGAGI. The chain has TRBV6-5 and TRBJ2-2; TRBD1 might be the D (6 bases). The sequences come from peripheral blood, collected on day 0 of AZD1222 vaccination. The receptor's source is an adult in good health. CDR3 loop: CASSYSPGETGELFF. The CDR3 bases are TGTGCCAGCAGTTACTCGCCAGGGGAAACCGGGGAGCTGTTTTTT.